Below, one TCR beta chain is given with its context. Antigen: not known. The libraries were made with immunoSEQ v3. Sequencing depth was around 1.9 million read pairs for survey level, roughly 5-6.5 million for deep. This table comes from immunoSEQ multiplex PCR, and its TCRdb copy is limited to in-frame clones, with some not included. The data contain roughly 20,000 clones, about four fifths of them singletons. The data belong to a study of TIL therapy for anti-PD-1-resistant metastatic lung cancer. Overall study: Half of patients were current or former smokers.

Points from the study as a whole: Patients were highly selected, enriched for treatment-naive, never-smoker and oncogene-addicted cases.

Time point of the sample: pre-treatment sample, taken before nivolumab and TIL therapy. Stage 4 NSCLC adults joined between 2017 and January 2020. The sequence was obtained from a person aged 25 to 79 with non-small cell lung cancer. The sequenced sample was blood, obtained at baseline.

For the CDR3, the DNA is TGTGCCAGTAGTATGAATTGGGACCTGGTGGGAGAGCAGTACTTC. Its protein product is CASSMNWDLVGEQYF. The rearrangement joins TRBV19 to TRBJ2-7, with D perhaps being TRBD1 or TRBD2 (5 bases each). The CDR3 is 15 amino acids. The ends were cut back, 3 bases at V and 7 bases at J, with 19 bases in the middle. Germline assignment: CDR1 LNHDA and CDR2 SQIVND (reference sequence).